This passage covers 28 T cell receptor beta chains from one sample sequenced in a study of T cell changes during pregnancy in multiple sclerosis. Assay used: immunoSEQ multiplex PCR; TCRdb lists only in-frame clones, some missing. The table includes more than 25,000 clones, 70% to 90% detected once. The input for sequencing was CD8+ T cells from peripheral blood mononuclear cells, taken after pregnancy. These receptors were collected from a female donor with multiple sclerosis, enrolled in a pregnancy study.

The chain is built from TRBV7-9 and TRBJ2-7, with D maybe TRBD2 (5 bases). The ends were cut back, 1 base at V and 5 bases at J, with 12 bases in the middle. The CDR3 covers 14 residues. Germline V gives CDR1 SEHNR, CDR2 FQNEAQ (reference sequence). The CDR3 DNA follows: TGTGCCAGCAGCTTAGGTTCGGGGTGGGACGAGCAGTACTTC. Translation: CASSLGSGWDEQYF.

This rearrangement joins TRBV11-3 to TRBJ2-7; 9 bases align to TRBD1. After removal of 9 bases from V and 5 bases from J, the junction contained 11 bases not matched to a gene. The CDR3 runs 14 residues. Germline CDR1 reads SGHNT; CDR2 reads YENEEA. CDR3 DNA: TGTGCCAGTAAACATCGGGACAGGGTCGACGAGCAGTACTTC. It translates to CASKHRDRVDEQYF.

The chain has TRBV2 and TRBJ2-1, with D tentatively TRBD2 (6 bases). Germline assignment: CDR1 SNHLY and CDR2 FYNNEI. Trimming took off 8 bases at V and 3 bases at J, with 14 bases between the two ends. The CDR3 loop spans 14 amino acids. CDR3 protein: CASQEGGSYNEQFF. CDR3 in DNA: TGTGCCAGCCAGGAGGGCGGTAGCTACAATGAGCAGTTCTTC.

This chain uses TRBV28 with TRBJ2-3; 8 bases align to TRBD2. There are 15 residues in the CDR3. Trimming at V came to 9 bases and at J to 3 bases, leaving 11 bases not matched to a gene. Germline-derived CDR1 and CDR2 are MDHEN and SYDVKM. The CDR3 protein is CASVPSGSGTDTQYF. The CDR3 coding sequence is TGTGCCAGTGTCCCGAGCGGGAGTGGGACAGATACGCAGTATTTT.

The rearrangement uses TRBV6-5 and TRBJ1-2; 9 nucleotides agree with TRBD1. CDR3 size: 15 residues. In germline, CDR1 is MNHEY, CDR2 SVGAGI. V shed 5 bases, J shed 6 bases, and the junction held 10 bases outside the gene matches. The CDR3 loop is CASSQNAGTGNGYTF. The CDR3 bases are TGTGCCAGCAGTCAAAACGCCGGGACAGGGAATGGCTACACCTTC.

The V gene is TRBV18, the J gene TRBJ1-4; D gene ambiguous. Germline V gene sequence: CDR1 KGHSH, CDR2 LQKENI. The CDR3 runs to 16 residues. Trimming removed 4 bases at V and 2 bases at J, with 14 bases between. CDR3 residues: CASSRSAERTNEKLFF. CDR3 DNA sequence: TGTGCCAGCTCACGATCAGCGGAGAGGACTAATGAAAAACTGTTTTTT.

The CDR3 is CASSISGDEQFF. In nucleotides, the CDR3 is TGTGCCAGTAGTATAAGCGGGGATGAGCAGTTCTTC. The rearrangement joins TRBV19 to TRBJ2-1, with 7 bases fitting TRBD2. The V gene end was trimmed by 2 bases and the J gene end by 8 bases; junction bases not matched to a gene: 0. CDR1 and CDR2 (germline): LNHDA, SQIVND (reference sequence). This CDR3 is built from 12 residues.

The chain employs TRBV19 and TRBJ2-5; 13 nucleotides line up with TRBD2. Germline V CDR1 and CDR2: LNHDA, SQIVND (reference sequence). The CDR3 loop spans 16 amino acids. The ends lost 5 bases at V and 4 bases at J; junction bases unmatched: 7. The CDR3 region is CASSYRTSGSTETQYF. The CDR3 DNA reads TGTGCCAGTAGTTACCGGACTAGCGGGAGTACAGAGACCCAGTACTTC.

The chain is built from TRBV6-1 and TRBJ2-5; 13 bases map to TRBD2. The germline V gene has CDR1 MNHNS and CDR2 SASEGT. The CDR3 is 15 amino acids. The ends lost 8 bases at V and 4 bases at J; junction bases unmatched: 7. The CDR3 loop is CASGGTSGTPETQYF. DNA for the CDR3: TGTGCCAGCGGGGGGACTAGCGGGACCCCAGAGACCCAGTACTTC.

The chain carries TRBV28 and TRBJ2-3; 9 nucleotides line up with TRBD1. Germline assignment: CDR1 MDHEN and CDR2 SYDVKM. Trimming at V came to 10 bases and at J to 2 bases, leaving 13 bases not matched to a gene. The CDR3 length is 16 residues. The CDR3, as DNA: TGTGCCATCAACCTAACAGGGGGCAGACTCACAGATACGCAGTATTTT. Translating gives CAINLTGGRLTDTQYF.

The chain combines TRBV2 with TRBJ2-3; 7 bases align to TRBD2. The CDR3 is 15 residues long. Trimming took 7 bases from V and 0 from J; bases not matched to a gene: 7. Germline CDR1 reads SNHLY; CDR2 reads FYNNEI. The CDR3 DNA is TGTGCCAGCAATAGTCTAGCGGAAAGCACAGATACGCAGTATTTT. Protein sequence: CASNSLAESTDTQYF.

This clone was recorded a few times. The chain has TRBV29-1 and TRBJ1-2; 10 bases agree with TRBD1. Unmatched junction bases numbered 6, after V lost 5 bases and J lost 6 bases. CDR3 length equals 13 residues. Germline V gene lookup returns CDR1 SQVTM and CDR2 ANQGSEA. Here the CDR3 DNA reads TGCAGCGTTCTCCGACAGGGGGCGAATGGCTACACCTTC. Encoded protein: CSVLRQGANGYTF.

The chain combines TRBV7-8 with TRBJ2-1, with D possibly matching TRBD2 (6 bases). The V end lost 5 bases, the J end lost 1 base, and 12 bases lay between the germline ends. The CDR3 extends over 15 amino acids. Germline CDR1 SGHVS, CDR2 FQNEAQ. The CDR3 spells CASSPLGSSYNEQFF. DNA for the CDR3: TGTGCCAGCAGCCCTCTCGGGAGTTCCTACAATGAGCAGTTCTTC.

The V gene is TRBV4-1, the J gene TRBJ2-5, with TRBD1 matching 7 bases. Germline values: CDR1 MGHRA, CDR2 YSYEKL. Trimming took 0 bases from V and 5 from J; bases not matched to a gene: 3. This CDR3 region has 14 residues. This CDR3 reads CASSQERGRETQYF. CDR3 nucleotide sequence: TGCGCCAGCAGCCAAGAGAGGGGGCGCGAGACCCAGTACTTC.

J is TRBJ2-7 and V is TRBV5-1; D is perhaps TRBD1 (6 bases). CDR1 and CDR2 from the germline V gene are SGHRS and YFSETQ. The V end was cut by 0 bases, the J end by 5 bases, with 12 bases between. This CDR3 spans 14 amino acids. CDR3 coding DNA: TGCGCCAGCAGCTTGGACAGGGAACAGGACGAGCAGTACTTC. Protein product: CASSLDREQDEQYF.

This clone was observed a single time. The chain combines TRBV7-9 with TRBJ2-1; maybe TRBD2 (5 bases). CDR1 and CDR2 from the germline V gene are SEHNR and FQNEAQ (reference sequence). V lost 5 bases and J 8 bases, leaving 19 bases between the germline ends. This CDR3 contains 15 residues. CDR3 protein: CASSPTSGEIDEQFF. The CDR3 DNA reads TGTGCCAGCAGCCCAACGTCTGGGGAGATCGATGAGCAGTTCTTC.

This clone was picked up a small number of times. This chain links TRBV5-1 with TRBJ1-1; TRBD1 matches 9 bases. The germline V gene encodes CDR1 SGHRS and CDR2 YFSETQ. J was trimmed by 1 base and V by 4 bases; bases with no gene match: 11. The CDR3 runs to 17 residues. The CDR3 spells CASSRTGTGISNTEAFF. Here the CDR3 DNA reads TGCGCCAGCAGCCGGACCGGGACAGGGATTTCGAACACTGAAGCTTTCTTT. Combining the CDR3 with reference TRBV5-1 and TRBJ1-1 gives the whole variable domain KAGVTQTPRYLIKTRGQQVTLSCSPISGHRSVSWYQQTPGQGLQFLFEYFSETQRNKGNFPGRFSGRQFSNSRSEMNVSTLELGDSALYLCASSRTGTGISNTEAFFGQGTRLTVV.

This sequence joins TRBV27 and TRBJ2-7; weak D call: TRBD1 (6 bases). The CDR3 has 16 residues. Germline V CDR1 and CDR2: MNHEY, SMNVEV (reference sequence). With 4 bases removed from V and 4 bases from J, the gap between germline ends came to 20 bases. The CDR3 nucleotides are TGTGCCAGCAGTTCCCTAGTGGGGACAATGGGTTACGAGCAGTACTTC. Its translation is CASSSLVGTMGYEQYF.

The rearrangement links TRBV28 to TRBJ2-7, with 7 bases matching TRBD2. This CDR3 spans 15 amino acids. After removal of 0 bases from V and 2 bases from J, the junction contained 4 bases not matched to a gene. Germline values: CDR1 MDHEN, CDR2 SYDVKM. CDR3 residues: CASSLWAGTTYEQYF. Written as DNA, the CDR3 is TGTGCCAGCAGTTTATGGGCGGGGACTACCTACGAGCAGTACTTC.

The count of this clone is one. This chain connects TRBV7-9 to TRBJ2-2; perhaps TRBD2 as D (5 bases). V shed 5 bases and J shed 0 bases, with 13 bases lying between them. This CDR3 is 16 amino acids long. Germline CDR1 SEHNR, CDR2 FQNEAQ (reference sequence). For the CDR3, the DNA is TGTGCCAGCAGCCCCCCAGGAGCGGCGAACACCGGGGAGCTGTTTTTT. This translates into CASSPPGAANTGELFF.

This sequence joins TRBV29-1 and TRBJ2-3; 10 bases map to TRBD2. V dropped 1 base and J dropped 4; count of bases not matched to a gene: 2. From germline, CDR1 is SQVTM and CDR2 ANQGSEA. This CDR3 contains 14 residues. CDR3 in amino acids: CSVEASGSPDTQYF. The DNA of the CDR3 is TGCAGCGTTGAAGCTAGCGGGAGCCCAGATACGCAGTATTTT.

The CDR3 here is CASSLDGGSGNTIYF. The CDR3 bases are TGTGCCAGCTCGCTGGACGGAGGGTCTGGAAACACCATATATTTT. The rearrangement links TRBV18 to TRBJ1-3; no clear D. The CDR3 loop spans 15 amino acids. In germline, CDR1 is KGHSH, CDR2 LQKENI. Deletions cut 6 bases from V and 1 base from J, with 13 bases between. The full variable domain, in which reference TRBV18 and TRBJ1-3 provide the parts outside the CDR3, is NAGVMQNPRHLVRRRGQEARLRCSPMKGHSHVYWYRQLPEEGLKFMVYLQKENIIDESGMPKERFSAEFPKEGPSILRIQQVVRGDSAAYFCASSLDGGSGNTIYFGEGSWLTVV.

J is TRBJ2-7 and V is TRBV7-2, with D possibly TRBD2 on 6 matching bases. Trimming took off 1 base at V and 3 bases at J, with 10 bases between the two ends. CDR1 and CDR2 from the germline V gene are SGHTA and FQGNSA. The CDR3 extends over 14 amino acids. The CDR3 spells CASSLVAEGYEQYF. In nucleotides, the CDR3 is TGTGCCAGCAGCTTAGTTGCGGAGGGCTACGAGCAGTACTTC.

Here the CDR3 DNA reads TGTGCCAGCAGCTCTACGATAAGGACAGGGCTTATTGACGAGCAGTACTTC. This codes for CASSSTIRTGLIDEQYF. V gene TRBV7-9 combines with J gene TRBJ2-7; TRBD1 matches at 8 bases. With 4 bases clipped from V and 5 bases from J, the junction kept 16 bases outside the gene matches. The V gene's germline CDR1 is SEHNR and CDR2 FQNEAQ (reference sequence). There are 17 residues in the CDR3.

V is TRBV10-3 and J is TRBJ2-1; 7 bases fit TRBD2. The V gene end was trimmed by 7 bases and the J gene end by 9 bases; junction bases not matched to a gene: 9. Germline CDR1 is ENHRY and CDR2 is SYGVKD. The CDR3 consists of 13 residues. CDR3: CAITETSWGEQFF. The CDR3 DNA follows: TGTGCCATCACGGAGACTAGCTGGGGTGAGCAGTTCTTC.

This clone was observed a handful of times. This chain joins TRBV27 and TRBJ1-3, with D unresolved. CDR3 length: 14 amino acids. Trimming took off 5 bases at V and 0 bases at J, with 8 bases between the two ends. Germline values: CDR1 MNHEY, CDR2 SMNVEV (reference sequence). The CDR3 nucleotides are TGTGCCAGCAGTCCCACGGGCTCTGGAAACACCATATATTTT. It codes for CASSPTGSGNTIYF.

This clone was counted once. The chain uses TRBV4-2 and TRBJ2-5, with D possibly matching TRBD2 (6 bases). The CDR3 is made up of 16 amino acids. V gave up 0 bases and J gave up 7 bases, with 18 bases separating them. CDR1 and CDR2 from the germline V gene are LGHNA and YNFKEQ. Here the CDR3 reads CASSQDPGTGAVTQYF. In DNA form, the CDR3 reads TGTGCCAGCAGCCAAGATCCGGGCACGGGAGCGGTGACCCAGTACTTC.

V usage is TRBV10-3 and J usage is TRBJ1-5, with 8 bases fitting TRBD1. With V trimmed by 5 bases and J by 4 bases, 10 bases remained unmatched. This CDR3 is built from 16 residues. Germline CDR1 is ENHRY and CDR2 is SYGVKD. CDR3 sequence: CAISSPTGEENQPQHF. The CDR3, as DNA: TGTGCCATCAGTTCCCCGACAGGGGAAGAGAATCAGCCCCAGCATTTT.